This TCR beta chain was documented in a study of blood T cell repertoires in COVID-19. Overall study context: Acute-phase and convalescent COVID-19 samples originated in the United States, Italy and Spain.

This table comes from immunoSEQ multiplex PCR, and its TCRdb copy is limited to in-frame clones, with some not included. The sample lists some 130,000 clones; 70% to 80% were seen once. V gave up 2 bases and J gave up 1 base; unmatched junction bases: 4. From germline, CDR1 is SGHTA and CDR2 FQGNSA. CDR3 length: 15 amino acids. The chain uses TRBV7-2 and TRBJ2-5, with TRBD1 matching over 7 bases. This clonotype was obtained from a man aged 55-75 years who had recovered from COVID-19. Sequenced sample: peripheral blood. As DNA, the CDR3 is TGTGCCAGCAGCTTATCCGGGACAGCCCAAGAGACCCAGTACTTC. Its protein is CASSLSGTAQETQYF.